One and the same sample provided the 20 T cell receptor beta chains below, sequenced in a study of beta chain features in type 1 diabetes. Isolated RNA was reverse transcribed in full, so expressed TCRB transcripts were sequenced. Sequenced by immunoSEQ multiplex PCR; TCRdb stores in-frame clones only, minus some. The data contain approximately 260,000 clones, about a fifth of them singletons. Overall study results and limits: Moderate yet significant TCRB CDR3 shortening was seen in Type 1 diabetes patients in all four CD4+ subsets.

These receptors have no known antigen. The specimen was naive CD4+ T cells from blood. These receptors originate from a woman aged 40 to 55 with type 1 diabetes.

This clone was picked up a small number of times. The chain is built from TRBV30 and TRBJ2-1, with D possibly being TRBD2 (6 bases). Germline V gives CDR1 GTSNPN, CDR2 SVGIG (reference sequence). V gave up 1 base and J gave up 6 bases, with 16 bases separating them. The CDR3 is made up of 15 amino acids. The CDR3, as DNA: TGTGCCTGGAGTGCTCTGGGGGGTGCCGTCAATGAGCAGTTCTTC. Its translation: CAWSALGGAVNEQFF.

The J gene is TRBJ1-6, the V gene TRBV6-6, with D perhaps matching TRBD1 (5 bases). CDR1 MNHNY and CDR2 SVGAGI come from the germline V gene (reference sequence). The CDR3 is 12 residues long. In DNA form, the CDR3 reads TGTGCGGCGACAGAGAATAATTCACCCCTCCACTTT. Residues: CAATENNSPLHF.

This clone came up a few times. CDR3 sequence reads: CASSGGKKTQYF. CDR3 nucleotides: TGTGCCAGCAGTGGAGGGAAAAAGACCCAGTACTTC. The rearrangement uses TRBV6-5 and TRBJ2-5; possibly TRBD2 for D (6 bases). Trimming took off 5 bases at V and 6 bases at J, with 10 bases between the two ends. Germline-derived CDR1 and CDR2 are MNHEY and SVGAGI. The CDR3 extends over 12 amino acids.

This clone occurred a few times. The same CDR3 arises from other DNA sequences in this sample as well. The V and J genes are TRBV6-5 and TRBJ1-2, with a weak D call TRBD1 (5 bases). The germline CDR1 and CDR2 sequences are MNHEY and SVGAGI. This CDR3 is built from 15 residues. V gave up 3 bases and J gave up 4 bases, with 15 bases separating them. The DNA of the CDR3 is TGTGCCAGCAGTTATAGCGGACAAGGTTCCTATGGCTACACCTTC. Its translation: CASSYSGQGSYGYTF.

V usage is TRBV11-2 and J usage is TRBJ2-4, with D maybe TRBD2 (7 bases). Looked up from germline, CDR1 is SGHAT and CDR2 is FQNNGV. V was trimmed by 4 bases and J by 6 bases, leaving 16 bases between them. CDR3 length: 15 amino acids. Here the CDR3 DNA reads TGTGCCAGCAGCTCCCTCACAGGGAGGGGAAACATTCAGTACTTC. Its protein is CASSSLTGRGNIQYF.

The rearrangement joins TRBV7-2 to TRBJ2-2, with TRBD1 identical over 7 bases. Germline values: CDR1 SGHTA, CDR2 FQGNSA. This CDR3 comprises 13 residues. Trimming removed 5 bases from V and 7 bases from J; junction bases left unmatched: 4. CDR3 DNA: TGTGCCAGCAGCCAAGACAGGGTCGGGGAGCTGTTTTTT. This translates into CASSQDRVGELFF. Complete variable domain (other parts from reference TRBV7-2 and TRBJ2-2): GAGVSQSPSNKVTEKGKDVELRCDPISGHTALYWYRQSLGQGLEFLIYFQGNSAPDKSGLPSDRFSAERTGGSVSTLTIQRTQQEDSAVYLCASSQDRVGELFFGEGSRLTVL.

This clone appeared a few times. The gene calls are TRBV5-1 and TRBJ2-1; TRBD2 agrees at 11 bases. The CDR3 is made up of 15 amino acids. Looked up from germline, CDR1 is SGHRS and CDR2 is YFSETQ. Trimming removed 4 bases from V and 9 bases from J; junction bases left unmatched: 9. The CDR3 DNA reads TGCGCCAGCAGCGCCGCTAGCGGGAGGACGGGTGAGCAGTTCTTC. Encoded protein: CASSAASGRTGEQFF.

The chain has TRBV4-2 and TRBJ2-2; D remains unclear. Trimming removed 4 bases from V and 9 bases from J, with 12 bases in between. CDR1 LGHNA and CDR2 YNFKEQ come from the germline V gene. This CDR3 has 13 amino acids. The CDR3 reads CASSREKERELFF. CDR3 coding DNA: TGTGCCAGCAGCCGCGAGAAGGAGCGGGAGCTGTTTTTT.

The rearrangement joins TRBV9 to TRBJ1-2, with D maybe TRBD1 (6 bases). Trimming removed 4 bases at V and 4 bases at J, with 11 bases between. CDR3 size: 13 residues. CDR1 is SGDLS and CDR2 is YYNGEE in the germline V gene. The CDR3 here is CASSPWTAYGYTF. Here the CDR3 DNA reads TGTGCCAGCAGCCCGTGGACAGCCTATGGCTACACCTTC.

The J gene is TRBJ1-4, the V gene TRBV5-1; D is unclear. Trimming pared 2 bases from V and 0 bases from J, leaving 8 bases between. The V gene's germline CDR1 is SGHRS and CDR2 YFSETQ. The CDR3 runs to 15 residues. CDR3 amino acids: CASSLAHATNEKLFF. CDR3 in DNA: TGCGCCAGCAGCTTAGCGCATGCAACTAATGAAAAACTGTTTTTT.

The CDR3 DNA reads TGTGCCAGCAGTGAGAAAGCTAACTATGGCTACACCTTC. Protein product: CASSEKANYGYTF. The chain is built from TRBV9 and TRBJ1-2; no definite D call. Germline V gene lookup returns CDR1 SGDLS and CDR2 YYNGEE. The CDR3 consists of 13 residues. V was pared by 5 bases and J by 0 bases, with 8 bases between.

The genes are TRBV2 and TRBJ2-3, with 8 bases fitting TRBD1. V lost 6 bases to trimming and J lost 2 bases; unmatched junction nucleotides: 4. Looked up from germline, CDR1 is SNHLY and CDR2 is FYNNEI. The CDR3 sequence is 14 residues long. The CDR3 spells CASRGQVLTDTQYF. CDR3 nucleotide sequence: TGTGCCAGCAGGGGACAGGTCCTCACAGATACGCAGTATTTT.

In nucleotides, the CDR3 is TGTGCCAGCAGCACCCGGACAGGGAGGCATGGCTACACCTTC. Protein sequence: CASSTRTGRHGYTF. The V and J genes are TRBV2 and TRBJ1-2, with 8 bases lining up with TRBD1. Germline V gene data show CDR1 as SNHLY and CDR2 as FYNNEI. The CDR3 consists of 14 residues. V was pared by 6 bases and J by 6 bases, with 9 bases of the junction left unmatched.

This clone has only a few counts. CDR3 in amino acids: CASSKGGTGTEQYF. The CDR3 coding sequence is TGTGCCAGCAGCAAGGGGGGGACAGGGACCGAGCAGTACTTC. The gene calls are TRBV7-2 and TRBJ2-7, with TRBD1 matching over 9 bases. Germline CDR1 is SGHTA and CDR2 is FQGNSA. The length of the CDR3 is 14 residues. V dropped 5 bases and J dropped 6; count of bases not matched to a gene: 8.

This clone appeared a few times. This chain links TRBV5-1 with TRBJ2-1, with D possibly TRBD2 on 5 matching bases. V was shortened by 2 bases and J by 0 bases, with 9 bases between the two germline ends. Germline lookup yields CDR1 SGHRS and CDR2 YFSETQ. This CDR3 contains 15 residues. The CDR3 DNA reads TGCGCCAGCAGCTTCGAGCGGAGCTCCTACAATGAGCAGTTCTTC. It translates to CASSFERSSYNEQFF. Complete variable domain (other parts from reference TRBV5-1 and TRBJ2-1): KAGVTQTPRYLIKTRGQQVTLSCSPISGHRSVSWYQQTPGQGLQFLFEYFSETQRNKGNFPGRFSGRQFSNSRSEMNVSTLELGDSALYLCASSFERSSYNEQFFGPGTRLTVL.

This clone turned up a few times. The chain uses TRBV4-3 and TRBJ1-1; D remains ambiguous. V was trimmed by 1 base and J by 0 bases, leaving 9 bases between them. CDR3 length equals 15 residues. CDR1 is LGHNA and CDR2 is YSLEER in the germline V gene. CDR3 nucleotide sequence: TGCGCCAGCAGCCAAGGTAACGAGGTGAACACTGAAGCTTTCTTT. It encodes CASSQGNEVNTEAFF.

This clone was counted only a few times. The chain joins TRBV6-5 to TRBJ2-7; 7 bases align to TRBD1. Germline loops: CDR1 MNHEY, CDR2 SVGAGI. The junction had 7 bases not matched to a gene; V was cut back by 5 bases and J by 3 bases. CDR3 size: 14 residues. DNA for the CDR3: TGTGCCAGCAGTCTTGGGACAGCCAGCTACGAGCAGTACTTC. Translation gives CASSLGTASYEQYF.

The CDR3 sequence: CASSKDSTQETQYF. The DNA of the CDR3 is TGCGCCAGCAGCAAGGACAGCACCCAAGAGACCCAGTACTTC. The J gene is TRBJ2-5, the V gene TRBV5-1; maybe TRBD1 (6 bases). Trimming left V 4 bases short and J 1 base short, with 11 bases between. Germline-derived CDR1 and CDR2 are SGHRS and YFSETQ. This CDR3 is 14 amino acids long.

The chain joins TRBV2 to TRBJ2-7; D is uncertain. The CDR3 runs 11 residues. Trimming removed 6 bases at V and 0 bases at J, with 3 bases between. CDR1 and CDR2 (germline): SNHLY, FYNNEI. Here the CDR3 reads CASRYSYEQYF. CDR3 nucleotides: TGTGCCAGCAGATACTCCTACGAGCAGTACTTC.

This clone was counted only a few times. In DNA, the CDR3 is TGTGCCAGCAGCCCCCGGGGAGCGGAGGCCGTTGAAGCTTTCTTT. It translates to CASSPRGAEAVEAFF. The rearrangement joins TRBV11-3 to TRBJ1-1; D not certain. The V and J ends lost 5 bases and 7 bases respectively, with 20 bases between them. The CDR3 runs to 15 residues. Germline V gene lookup returns CDR1 SGHNT and CDR2 YENEEA.